Only a few counts were recorded for the clone carrying this TCR beta chain. Clones were read by immunoSEQ multiplex PCR, and TCRdb kept only the in-frame ones, dropping some. The table has 75,000 to 100,000 clones, approximately 90% seen once. This entry belongs to a study of T cell responses to AZD1222 COVID-19 vaccine. This CDR3 is 14 amino acids long. CDR1 and CDR2 (germline): MNHEY, SMNVEV (reference sequence). After removal of 5 bases from V and 6 bases from J, the junction contained 6 bases not matched to a gene. The TCR comes from an adult in good health. Here the sequenced sample was peripheral blood, taken on day 0 of AZD1222 vaccination. V is TRBV27 and J is TRBJ1-5, with 8 bases fitting TRBD1. The CDR3 loop is CASSPFRGRQPQHF. CDR3 coding DNA: TGTGCCAGCAGTCCCTTCAGGGGGCGTCAGCCCCAGCATTTT.